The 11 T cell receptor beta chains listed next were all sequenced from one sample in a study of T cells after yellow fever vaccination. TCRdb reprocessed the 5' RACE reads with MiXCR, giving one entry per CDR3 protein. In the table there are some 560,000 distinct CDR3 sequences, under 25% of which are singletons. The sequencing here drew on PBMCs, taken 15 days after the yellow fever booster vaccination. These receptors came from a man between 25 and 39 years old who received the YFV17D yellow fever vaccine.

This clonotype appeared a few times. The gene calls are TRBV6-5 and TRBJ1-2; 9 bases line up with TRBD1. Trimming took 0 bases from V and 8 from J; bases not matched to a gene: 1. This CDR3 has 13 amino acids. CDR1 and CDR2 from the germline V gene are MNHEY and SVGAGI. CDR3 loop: CASSYSTGGGYTF. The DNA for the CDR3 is TGTGCCAGCAGTTACTCAACAGGGGGCGGCTACACCTTC.

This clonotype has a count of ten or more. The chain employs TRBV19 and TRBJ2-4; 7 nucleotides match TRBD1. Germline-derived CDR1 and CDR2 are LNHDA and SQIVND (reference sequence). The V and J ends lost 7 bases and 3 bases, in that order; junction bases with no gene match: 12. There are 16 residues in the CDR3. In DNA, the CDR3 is TGTGCCAGTAACCCGACAGGGTATCAAGTCAAAAACATTCAGTACTTC. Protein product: CASNPTGYQVKNIQYF.

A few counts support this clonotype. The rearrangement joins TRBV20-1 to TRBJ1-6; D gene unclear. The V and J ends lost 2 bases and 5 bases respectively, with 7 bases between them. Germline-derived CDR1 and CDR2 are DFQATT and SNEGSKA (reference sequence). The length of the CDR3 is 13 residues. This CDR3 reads CSARSRNNSPLHF. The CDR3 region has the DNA TGCAGTGCTAGATCCCGGAATAATTCACCCCTCCACTTT.

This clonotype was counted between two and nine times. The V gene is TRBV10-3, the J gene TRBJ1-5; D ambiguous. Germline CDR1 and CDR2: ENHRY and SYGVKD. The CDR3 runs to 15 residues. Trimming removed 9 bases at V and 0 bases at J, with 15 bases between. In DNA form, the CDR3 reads TGTGCCATTTCCGACGGACCCTATAGCAATCAGCCCCAGCATTTT. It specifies CAISDGPYSNQPQHF.

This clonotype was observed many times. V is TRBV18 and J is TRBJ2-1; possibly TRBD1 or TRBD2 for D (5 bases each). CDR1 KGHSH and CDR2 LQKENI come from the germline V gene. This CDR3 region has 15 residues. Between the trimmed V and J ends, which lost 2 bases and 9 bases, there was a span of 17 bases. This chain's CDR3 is CASSPSGQGIGEQFF. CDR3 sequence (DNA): TGTGCCAGCTCACCATCGGGGCAGGGAATTGGTGAGCAGTTCTTC. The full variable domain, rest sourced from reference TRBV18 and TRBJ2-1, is NAGVMQNPRHLVRRRGQEARLRCSPMKGHSHVYWYRQLPEEGLKFMVYLQKENIIDESGMPKERFSAEFPKEGPSILRIQQVVRGDSAAYFCASSPSGQGIGEQFFGPGTRLTVL.

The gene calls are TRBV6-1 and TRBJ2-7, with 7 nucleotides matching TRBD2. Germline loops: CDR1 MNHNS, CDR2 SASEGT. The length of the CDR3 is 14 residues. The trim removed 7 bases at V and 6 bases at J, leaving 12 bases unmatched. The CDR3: CASIPTGTISEQYF. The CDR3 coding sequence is TGTGCCAGCATCCCAACCGGGACTATATCCGAGCAGTACTTC.

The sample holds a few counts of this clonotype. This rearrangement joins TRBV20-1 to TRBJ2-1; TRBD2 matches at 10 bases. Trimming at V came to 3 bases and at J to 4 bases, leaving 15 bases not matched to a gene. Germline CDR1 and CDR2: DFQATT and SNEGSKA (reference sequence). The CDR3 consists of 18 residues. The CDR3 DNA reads TGCAGTGCTAGGTTGGGATTAACTACTAGCGGGGATTACAATGAGCAGTTCTTC. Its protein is CSARLGLTTSGDYNEQFF.

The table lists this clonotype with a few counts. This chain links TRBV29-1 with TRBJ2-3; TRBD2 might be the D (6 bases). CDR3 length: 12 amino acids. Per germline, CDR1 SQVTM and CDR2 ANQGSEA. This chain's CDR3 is CSETDGGDTQYF. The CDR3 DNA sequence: TGCTCTGAGACGGACGGGGGAGATACGCAGTATTTT.

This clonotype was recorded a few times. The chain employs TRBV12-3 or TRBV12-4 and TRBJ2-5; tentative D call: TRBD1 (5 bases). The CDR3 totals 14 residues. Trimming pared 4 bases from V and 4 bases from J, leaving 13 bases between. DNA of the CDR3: TGTGCCAGCAGTTCAGACAGTAAGGGAGAGACCCAGTACTTC. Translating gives CASSSDSKGETQYF.

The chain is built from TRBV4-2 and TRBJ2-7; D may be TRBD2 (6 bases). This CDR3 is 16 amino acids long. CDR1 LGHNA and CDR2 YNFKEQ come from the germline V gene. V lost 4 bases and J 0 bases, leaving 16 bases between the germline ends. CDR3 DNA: TGTGCCAGCAGCCGCACAGGACTACAGGTCTCCTACGAGCAGTACTTC. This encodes CASSRTGLQVSYEQYF.

The CDR3 region is CASSFWASETQYF. In nucleotides, the CDR3 is TGTGCCAGCAGTTTTTGGGCTTCTGAGACCCAGTACTTC. The chain joins TRBV6-2 or TRBV6-3 to TRBJ2-5; no definite D call. V lost 4 bases and J 5 bases, leaving 11 bases between the germline ends. This CDR3 comprises 13 residues. Germline V gives CDR1 MNHEY, CDR2 SVGEGT.